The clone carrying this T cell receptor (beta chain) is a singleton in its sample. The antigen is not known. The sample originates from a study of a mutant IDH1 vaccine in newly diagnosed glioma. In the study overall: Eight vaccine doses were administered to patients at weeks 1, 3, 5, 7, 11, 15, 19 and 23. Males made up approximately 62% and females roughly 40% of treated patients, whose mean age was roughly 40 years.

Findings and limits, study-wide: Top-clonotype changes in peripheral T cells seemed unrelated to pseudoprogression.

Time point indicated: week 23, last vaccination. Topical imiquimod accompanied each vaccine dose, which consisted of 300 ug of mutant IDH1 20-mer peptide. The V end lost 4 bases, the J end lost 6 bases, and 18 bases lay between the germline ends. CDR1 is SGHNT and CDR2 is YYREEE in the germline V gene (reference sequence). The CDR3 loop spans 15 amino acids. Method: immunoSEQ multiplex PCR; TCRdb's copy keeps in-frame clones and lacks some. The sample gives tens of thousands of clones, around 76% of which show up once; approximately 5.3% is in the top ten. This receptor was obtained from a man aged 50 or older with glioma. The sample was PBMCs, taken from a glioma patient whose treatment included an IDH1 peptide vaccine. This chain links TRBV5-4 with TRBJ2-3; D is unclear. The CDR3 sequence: CASSSRQSRPDTQYF. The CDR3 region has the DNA TGTGCCAGCAGCAGTAGGCAGTCAAGGCCGGATACGCAGTATTTT.